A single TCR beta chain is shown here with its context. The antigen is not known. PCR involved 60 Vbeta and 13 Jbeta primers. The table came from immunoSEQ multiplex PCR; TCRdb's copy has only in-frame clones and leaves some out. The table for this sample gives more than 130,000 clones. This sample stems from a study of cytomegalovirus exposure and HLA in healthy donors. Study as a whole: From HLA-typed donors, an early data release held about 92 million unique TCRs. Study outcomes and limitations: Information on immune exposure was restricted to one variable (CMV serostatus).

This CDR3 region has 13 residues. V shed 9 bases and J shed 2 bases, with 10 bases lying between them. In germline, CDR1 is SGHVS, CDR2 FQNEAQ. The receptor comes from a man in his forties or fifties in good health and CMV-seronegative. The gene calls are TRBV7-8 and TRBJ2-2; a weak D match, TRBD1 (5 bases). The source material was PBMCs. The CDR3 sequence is CASTQGNTGELFF. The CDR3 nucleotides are TGTGCCAGTACTCAGGGAAACACCGGGGAGCTGTTTTTT.